The rows below give T cell receptor beta chains drawn from one sample of a study of cytomegalovirus exposure and HLA in healthy donors. Clones were read by immunoSEQ multiplex PCR, and TCRdb kept only the in-frame ones, dropping some. The sample has some 180,000 clones, roughly 90% seen once; the top ten hold over 0.2%. Sequencing was carried out using PBMCs. These receptors originate from a girl less than two years old in good health and CMV-seronegative. Each CDR3 is given with its conserved first and last residue. The order of the fields is V gene, D gene, clone size, J gene, CDR3 protein, CDR3 DNA. A D gene is named only where the DNA matches it firmly. Part of the rows lack a size; the others show once, few, many or a class for expanded clones.

TRBV7-2	TRBD1	.	TRBJ2-7	CASSSDRTGITYEQYF	TGTGCCAGCAGCTCCGACCGGACAGGGATAACCTACGAGCAGTACTTC
TRBV5-4	TRBD2	.	TRBJ2-5	CASSSHTSGGTLTQYF	TGTGCCAGCAGCTCACACACTAGCGGGGGGACTCTGACCCAGTACTTC
TRBV9	TRBD1	.	TRBJ2-3	CASSPPRTGLIDTQYF	TGTGCCAGCAGCCCACCCCGGACAGGGTTGATAGATACGCAGTATTTT
TRBV5-1	TRBD2	.	TRBJ2-3	CASSFGLAGDLNTQYF	TGCGCCAGCAGCTTTGGCCTAGCGGGAGATCTAAATACGCAGTATTTT
TRBV15	.	.	TRBJ2-7	CATSLRQSSYEQYF	TGTGCCACCAGCCTACGACAGAGCTCCTACGAGCAGTACTTC
TRBV9	.	once	TRBJ2-2	CASSVGTFKTGELFF	TGTGCCAGCAGCGTCGGGACATTTAAGACCGGGGAGCTGTTTTTT
TRBV10-1	.	.	TRBJ1-2	CASHTGIHYGYTF	TGCGCCAGCCACACAGGGATCCATTATGGCTACACCTTC
TRBV10-1	.	.	TRBJ1-5	CASSESRGDSNQPQHF	TGCGCCAGCAGTGAGTCCAGGGGAGATAGCAATCAGCCCCAGCATTTT
TRBV5-8	.	once	TRBJ1-2	CASSSSYYGYTF	TGTGCCAGCAGCTCTAGTTACTATGGCTACACCTTC
TRBV9	TRBD2	.	TRBJ2-5	CASSVGGGGVQETQYF	TGTGCCAGCAGCGTAGGTGGCGGGGGGGTTCAAGAGACCCAGTACTTC
TRBV7-9	.	.	TRBJ2-4	CASSAKGLIENIQYF	TGTGCCAGCAGCGCGAAAGGACTGATAGAAAACATTCAGTACTTC
TRBV5-8	.	.	TRBJ2-5	CASSLVQGNQETQYF	TGTGCCAGCAGCTTGGTTCAGGGGAATCAAGAGACCCAGTACTTC
TRBV6-1	.	.	TRBJ1-1	CASARKKTGNTEAFF	TGTGCCAGCGCTAGAAAAAAGACAGGGAACACTGAAGCTTTCTTT
TRBV2	TRBD2	once	TRBJ2-5	CASSEYLAGETQYF	TGTGCCAGCAGTGAATATCTAGCGGGGGAGACCCAGTACTTC
TRBV13	.	.	TRBJ2-1	CASSSRGWQFF	TGTGCCAGCAGCTCCCGGGGTTGGCAGTTCTTC
TRBV19	.	.	TRBJ1-1	CASSKGRQENTEAFF	TGTGCCAGTAGTAAGGGGCGGCAGGAGAACACTGAAGCTTTCTTT
TRBV6-1	.	once	TRBJ2-7	CASSEARTAPYEQYF	TGTGCCAGCAGTGAAGCCAGGACAGCACCCTACGAGCAGTACTTC
TRBV27	TRBD2	.	TRBJ2-7	CASSLGASGAYEQYF	TGTGCCAGCAGTTTAGGGGCTAGCGGGGCTTACGAGCAGTACTTC
TRBV19	TRBD1	.	TRBJ1-5	CASSADRRDQPQHF	TGTGCCAGTAGTGCGGACAGGAGGGATCAGCCCCAGCATTTT
TRBV27	TRBD1	.	TRBJ2-6	CASSLPQTGAGANVLTF	TGTGCCAGCAGTTTACCGCAAACAGGGGCTGGGGCCAACGTCCTGACTTTC
TRBV19	TRBD1	.	TRBJ2-1	CASGDWTGGNNEQFF	TGTGCCAGTGGGGATTGGACAGGGGGAAACAATGAGCAGTTCTTC
TRBV27	.	.	TRBJ1-5	CASSLGGAQPQHF	TGTGCCAGCAGTTTAGGGGGCGCACAGCCCCAGCATTTT
TRBV5-6	.	.	TRBJ2-3	CASSLSDTQYF	TGTGCCAGCAGCTTATCTGATACGCAGTATTTT
TRBV7-9	TRBD1	.	TRBJ2-5	CASSPSTGQSQETQYF	TGTGCCAGCAGCCCGAGTACGGGACAGTCCCAAGAGACCCAGTACTTC
TRBV5-6	.	once	TRBJ2-3	CASSLSRDTDTQYF	TGTGCCAGCAGCTTGTCCCGGGACACAGATACGCAGTATTTT
TRBV29-1	.	few	TRBJ2-2	CSVDPVLNTGELFF	TGCAGCGTTGACCCAGTCCTGAACACCGGGGAGCTGTTTTTT
TRBV6-7	.	.	TRBJ2-3	CASLPDTQYF	TGTGCCAGCCTCCCAGATACGCAGTATTTT
TRBV11-2	TRBD1	few	TRBJ2-7	CASSPDREGPYEQYF	TGTGCCAGCAGCCCCGACAGGGAAGGCCCCTACGAGCAGTACTTC
TRBV6-1	TRBD2	.	TRBJ2-7	CASSARGSGVKYEQYF	TGTGCCAGCAGTGCCCGGGGTAGCGGGGTAAAGTACGAGCAGTACTTC
TRBV7-3	.	few	TRBJ2-7	CASSLTNREEQYF	TGTGCCAGCAGCTTAACGAACCGAGAGGAGCAGTACTTC
TRBV6-1	.	.	TRBJ1-3	CASSERWSSGNTIYF	TGTGCCAGCAGTGAACGGTGGAGCTCTGGAAACACCATATATTTT
TRBV18	TRBD2	.	TRBJ2-5	CASSPPRAGQETQYF	TGTGCCAGCTCACCACCTAGAGCGGGGCAAGAGACCCAGTACTTC
TRBV25-1	.	few	TRBJ2-7	CASSGIQGRNEQYF	TGTGCCAGCAGTGGCATTCAGGGTCGGAACGAGCAGTACTTC
TRBV2	.	few	TRBJ2-3	CASMLGLTDTQYF	TGTGCCAGCATGTTGGGGCTCACAGATACGCAGTATTTT
TRBV9	.	.	TRBJ2-3	CASSAHYSTSTDTQYF	TGTGCCAGCAGCGCGCATTATTCCACTAGCACAGATACGCAGTATTTT
TRBV7-8	TRBD2	.	TRBJ2-1	CASTLRGLSANEQFF	TGTGCCAGCACCCTCCGGGGACTATCCGCCAATGAGCAGTTCTTC
TRBV11-1	.	.	TRBJ1-2	CASSSKQERVYGYTF	TGTGCCAGCAGCTCGAAACAGGAGCGGGTATATGGCTACACCTTC
TRBV6-5	TRBD2	.	TRBJ2-1	CASSYSRGVSYNEQFF	TGTGCCAGCAGTTACTCGCGGGGGGTATCCTACAATGAGCAGTTCTTC
TRBV10-3	TRBD1	.	TRBJ2-5	CAIRPGQGLETQYF	TGTGCCATCAGGCCGGGACAGGGTTTAGAGACCCAGTACTTC
TRBV7-2	TRBD2	.	TRBJ2-3	CASSLELAGGPRLTDTQYF	TGTGCCAGCAGCTTAGAACTAGCGGGGGGGCCCAGACTCACAGATACGCAGTATTTT
TRBV7-2	.	.	TRBJ2-3	CASSLGAGDADTQYF	TGTGCCAGCAGCTTAGGGGCAGGGGATGCGGATACGCAGTATTTT
TRBV30	.	.	TRBJ1-3	CAWRAQGTSGNTIYF	TGTGCCTGGAGGGCCCAGGGAACCTCTGGAAACACCATATATTTT
TRBV11-2	.	.	TRBJ2-7	CASSSSWGIGDEQYF	TGTGCCAGCAGCTCAAGTTGGGGTATAGGGGACGAGCAGTACTTC
TRBV5-5	.	.	TRBJ2-3	CASSLRSVTQYF	TGTGCCAGCAGCTTACGGAGCGTCACGCAGTATTTT
TRBV6-1	.	.	TRBJ1-2	CASSEEANSPRGYTF	TGTGCCAGCAGTGAGGAGGCAAATTCTCCTCGCGGCTACACCTTC
TRBV5-3	.	.	TRBJ1-5	CARSLIGSGQPQHF	TGTGCCAGAAGCTTAATCGGCTCAGGGCAGCCCCAGCATTTT
TRBV2	.	.	TRBJ2-5	CASSEQETQYF	TGTGCCAGCAGTGAGCAGGAGACCCAGTACTTC
TRBV27	.	.	TRBJ1-2	CASSLWGPNHGYTF	TGTGCCAGCAGTTTATGGGGGCCTAACCATGGCTACACCTTC
TRBV27	TRBD1	.	TRBJ2-1	CASSTPGQVYNEQFF	TGTGCCAGCAGTACGCCGGGACAGGTCTACAATGAGCAGTTCTTC
TRBV5-1	TRBD1	.	TRBJ2-1	CASSLEIGDRVFF	TGCGCCAGCAGCTTGGAGATTGGGGACAGGGTGTTCTTC
TRBV4-1	TRBD1	.	TRBJ2-7	CASSRHSGTGGYEQYF	TGCGCCAGCAGCAGACACTCCGGGACAGGGGGCTACGAGCAGTACTTC
TRBV30	TRBD2	.	TRBJ2-1	CAWSVGLAGYNEQFF	TGTGCCTGGAGTGTAGGACTAGCGGGTTACAATGAGCAGTTCTTC
TRBV5-6	.	.	TRBJ2-6	CASTRGANVLTF	TGTGCCAGCACCAGGGGGGCCAACGTCCTGACTTTC
TRBV27	.	.	TRBJ2-3	CASSSLQGSLRADTQYF	TGTGCCAGCAGTAGTTTGCAGGGGTCCCTTCGGGCAGATACGCAGTATTTT
TRBV5-1	TRBD1	.	TRBJ1-1	CASSLDEGQKRRSEAFF	TGCGCCAGCAGCTTGGATGAGGGACAGAAAAGGAGATCTGAAGCTTTCTTT
TRBV7-2	TRBD1	.	TRBJ1-4	CASSGQGIGEKLFF	TGTGCCAGCAGCGGACAGGGTATTGGTGAAAAACTGTTTTTT
TRBV13	TRBD1	.	TRBJ2-7	CASSLDLDRGQHEQYF	TGTGCCAGCAGCTTAGATCTGGACAGGGGGCAACACGAGCAGTACTTC